This TCR beta chain was identified during a study of spatial heterogeneity in lung cancer. About the research overall: Consistent detection of more beta-chain than alpha-chain sequences was observed.

TCRdb analysed the 5' RACE reads with MiXCR anew, one entry per CDR3 protein. The sample lists tens of thousands of distinct CDR3 sequences; roughly 4.6% were seen once. Time point of the sample: sample taken at primary tumor resection. Sequencing of whole RNA from tumor, nontumor lung or frozen PBMC involved no sorting. This clonotype occurred many times. The trim removed 5 bases at V and 5 bases at J, leaving 6 bases unmatched. This CDR3 has 15 residues. Germline values: CDR1 SGHDT, CDR2 YYEEEE. This specimen was PBMCs, taken at surgery. The chain recombines TRBV5-6 with TRBJ2-1; 11 bases map to TRBD2. The receptor was derived from a male donor with early-stage non-small cell lung cancer. DNA for the CDR3: TGTGCCAGCAGTTTAGCGGGAGGGCCCCACAATGAGCAGTTCTTC. Translation: CASSLAGGPHNEQFF.